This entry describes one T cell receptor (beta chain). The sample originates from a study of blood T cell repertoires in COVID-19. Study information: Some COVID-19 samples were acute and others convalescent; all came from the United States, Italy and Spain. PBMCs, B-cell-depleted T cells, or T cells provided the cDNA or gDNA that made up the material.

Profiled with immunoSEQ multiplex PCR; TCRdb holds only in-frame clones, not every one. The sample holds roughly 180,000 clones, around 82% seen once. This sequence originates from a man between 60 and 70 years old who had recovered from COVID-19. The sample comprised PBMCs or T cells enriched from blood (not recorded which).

The CDR3 here is CASRAIANTGELFF. The CDR3 DNA sequence: TGTGCCAGTCGAGCCATCGCGAACACCGGGGAGCTGTTTTTT. The chain joins TRBV2 to TRBJ2-2; no definite D call. The CDR3 spans 14 residues. CDR1 is SNHLY and CDR2 is FYNNEI in the germline V gene. The germline V and J ends were trimmed by 9 bases and 0 bases, with 11 bases remaining between them.